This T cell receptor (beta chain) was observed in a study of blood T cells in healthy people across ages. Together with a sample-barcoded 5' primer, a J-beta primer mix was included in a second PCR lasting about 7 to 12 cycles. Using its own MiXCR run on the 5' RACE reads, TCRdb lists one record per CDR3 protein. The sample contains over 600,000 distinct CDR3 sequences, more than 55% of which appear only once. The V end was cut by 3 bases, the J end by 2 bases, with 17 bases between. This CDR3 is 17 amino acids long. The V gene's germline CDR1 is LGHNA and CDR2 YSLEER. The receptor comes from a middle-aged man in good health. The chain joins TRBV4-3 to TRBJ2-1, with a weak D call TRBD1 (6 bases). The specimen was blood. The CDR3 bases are TGCGCCAGCAGCCATGTAGAGGGGGACCCAGCCTACAATGAGCAGTTCTTC. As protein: CASSHVEGDPAYNEQFF.